Included here is one T cell receptor (beta chain) sequence, with context. Time point specified: pretreatment peripheral blood. Each patient contributed between 1 and 8 total time points of blood mononuclear cells, pretreatment and during treatment. The sample is drawn from a study of PD-L1 blockade in urothelial cancer. Across the study: Anywhere from 0 to 3 prior chemotherapy regimens had been received by patients.

The table came from immunoSEQ multiplex PCR; TCRdb's copy has only in-frame clones and leaves some out. The table includes under 55,000 clones, around 84% detected once. Trimming took off 5 bases at V and 9 bases at J, with 7 bases between the two ends. The CDR3 runs 11 residues. The germline V gene encodes CDR1 MGHDK and CDR2 SYGVNS. The source is a man aged 70 or older with urothelial cancer. Material: PBMCs, obtained around atezolizumab (anti-PD-L1) treatment. The chain combines TRBV25-1 with TRBJ2-2; D unclear. CDR3 DNA sequence: TGTGCCAGCAGTCTTAGCCGGGAGCTGTTTTTT. Translating gives CASSLSRELFF.